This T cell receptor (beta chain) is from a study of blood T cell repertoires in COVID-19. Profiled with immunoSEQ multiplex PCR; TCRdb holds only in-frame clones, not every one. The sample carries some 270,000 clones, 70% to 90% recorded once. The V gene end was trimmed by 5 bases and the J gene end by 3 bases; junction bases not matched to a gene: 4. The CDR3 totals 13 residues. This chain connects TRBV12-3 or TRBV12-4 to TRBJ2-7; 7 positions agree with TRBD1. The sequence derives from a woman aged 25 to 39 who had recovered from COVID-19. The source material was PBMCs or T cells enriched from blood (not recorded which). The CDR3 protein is CASSTRDSYEQYF. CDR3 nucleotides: TGTGCCAGCAGTACCAGGGACAGCTACGAGCAGTACTTC.